The T cell receptor (beta chain) under discussion was sequenced for a study of response to subunit inactivated influenza vaccine (dated 2018 in TCRdb). In terms of the full investigation: Deep quantitative profiling of the T cell receptor repertoire was used in the study to follow responses to a trivalent subunit inactivated influenza vaccine.

This clonotype was seen many times. The target of this receptor is not known. Qualities for individual bases were not recorded, and no much larger clone is one base off. Libraries were built with RT-PCR. Sequencing relied on an Illumina HiSeq 2500. In-frame beta chains were kept once TCRdb had trimmed the public reads at Q25 with fastp and called clones with MiXCR. CDR3 protein sequences are deduplicated, and each keeps its most common genes and DNA. The sample yields some 600,000 distinct CDR3 sequences; 11% to 15% were counted once. Roughly 7.6% of the sample rests with the top ten. General findings and caveats noted by the study authors: It was suggested by the authors that each seasonal influenza vaccination may recruit only a limited number of new T cells.

From cysteine to phenylalanine, the CDR3 is 13 amino acids long. Kept here is only the CDR3 DNA, which spans 39 bases and is read in frame from base 1. The germline ends are 13 bases apart after V is trimmed by 3 bases and J by 4 bases. Per the germline V gene (reference sequence), DFQATT is the CDR1 and SNEGSKA is the CDR2. The specimen was PBMCs from blood, collected approximately 15 days before vaccination. The V and J segments used are TRBV20-1 and TRBJ2-7; the D gene identity is not certain. The TCR sequence derives from a man between 50 and 59 years old who received an inactivated influenza vaccine. Donor details come from another sample of the same person, matched by shared clones. The CDR3 here reads CSASELNGYEQYF. The sequenced DNA is TGCAGTGCTAGTGAATTGAACGGGTACGAGCAGTACTTC.